Given below is one T cell receptor (beta chain) in context. No antigen is known for it. V shed 5 bases and J shed 4 bases, with 14 bases lying between them. Germline CDR1 is SQVTM and CDR2 is ANQGSEA. This CDR3 contains 13 residues. The data were obtained in a study of graft-versus-host responses after intestinal transplantation. The method was immunoSEQ multiplex PCR; TCRdb's version includes in-frame clones alone and lacks a portion of them. Of roughly 46,000 clones in the sample, roughly 91% were seen once. Study-level results: Among recipient marrow samples, GvH clones were found; some appeared first in ileum or blood. The study found high graft-versus-host to host-versus-graft clonal ratios in allografts of patients with graft-donor T cell macrochimerism.

Sequenced here: PBMCs, sampled roughly 860 days after a first intestinal transplant, on the day of a second. This TCR came from a human patient who received an intestinal transplant, so some T cells may come from the graft donor. The chain couples TRBV29-1 to TRBJ1-2; D unclear. The CDR3 region is CSVLGLGFYGYTF. CDR3 DNA sequence: TGCAGCGTTCTCGGCCTGGGATTCTATGGCTACACCTTC. Full variable domain (remainder filled in from reference TRBV29-1 and TRBJ1-2): SAVISQKPSRDICQRGTSLTIQCQVDSQVTMMFWYRQQPGQSLTLIATANQGSEATYESGFVIDKFPISRPNLTFSTLTVSNMSPEDSSIYLCSVLGLGFYGYTFGSGTRLTVV.